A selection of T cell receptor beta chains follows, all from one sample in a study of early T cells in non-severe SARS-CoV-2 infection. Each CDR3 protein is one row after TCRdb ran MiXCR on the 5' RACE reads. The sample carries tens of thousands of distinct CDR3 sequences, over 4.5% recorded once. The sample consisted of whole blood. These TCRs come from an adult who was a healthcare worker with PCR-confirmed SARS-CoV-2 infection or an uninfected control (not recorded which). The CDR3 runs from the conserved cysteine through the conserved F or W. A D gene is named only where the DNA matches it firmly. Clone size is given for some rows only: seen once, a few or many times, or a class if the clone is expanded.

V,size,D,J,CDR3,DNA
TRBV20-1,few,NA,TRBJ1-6,CSAREGLGTWALHF,TGCAGTGCTAGGGAAGGCCTAGGGACTTGGGCCCTCCACTTT
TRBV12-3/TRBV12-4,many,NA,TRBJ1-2,CASMGGAEGYTF,TGTGCCAGCATGGGGGGCGCCGAGGGCTACACCTTC
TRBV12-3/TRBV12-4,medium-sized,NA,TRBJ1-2,CASSLHRSLYGYTF,TGTGCCAGCAGTTTACACAGGTCTCTCTATGGCTACACCTTC
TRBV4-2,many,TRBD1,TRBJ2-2,CASSHRPGQGASGELFF,TGTGCCAGCAGCCACAGACCGGGACAGGGGGCGTCCGGGGAGCTGTTTTTT
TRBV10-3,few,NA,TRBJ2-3,CAISEGGTDTQYF,TGTGCCATCAGTGAAGGCGGCACAGATACGCAGTATTTT
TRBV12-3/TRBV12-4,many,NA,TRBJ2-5,CASSFNVGETQYF,TGTGCCAGCAGTTTTAACGTTGGGGAGACCCAGTACTTC
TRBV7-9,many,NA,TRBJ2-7,CASSLADEQYF,TGTGCCAGCAGCTTAGCCGACGAGCAGTACTTC
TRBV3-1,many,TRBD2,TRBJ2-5,CASSLLQGKRGGRETQYF,TGTGCCAGCAGCTTACTCCAAGGGAAGCGGGGGGGCCGGGAGACCCAGTACTTC
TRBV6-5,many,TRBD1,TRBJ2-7,CASRDNRGFPREQYF,TGTGCCAGCAGGGATAACAGGGGTTTCCCTCGCGAGCAGTACTTC
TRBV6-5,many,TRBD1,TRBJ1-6,CASKRTGYNSPLHF,TGTGCCAGCAAAAGGACAGGGTACAATTCACCCCTCCACTTT
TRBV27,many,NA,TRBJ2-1,CASSLSSLDNEQFF,TGTGCCAGCAGTTTATCTTCTCTCGACAATGAGCAGTTCTTC
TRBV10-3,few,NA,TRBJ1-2,CAISGGYDYGYTF,TGTGCCATCAGTGGGGGATACGACTATGGCTACACCTTC
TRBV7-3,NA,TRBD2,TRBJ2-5,CASSPGTSLQETQYF,TGTGCCAGCAGCCCCGGGACTAGCTTACAAGAGACCCAGTACTTC
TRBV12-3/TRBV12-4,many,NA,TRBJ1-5,CASSLRGLNSNQPQHF,TGTGCCAGCAGCCTTCGAGGGCTTAATAGCAATCAGCCCCAGCATTTT
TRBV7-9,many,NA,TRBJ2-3,CASSLLGAGTDTQYF,TGTGCCAGCAGCTTATTGGGGGCAGGCACAGATACGCAGTATTTT
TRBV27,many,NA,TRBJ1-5,CASSLSTVPGGQPQHF,TGTGCCAGCAGTTTATCCACAGTGCCCGGTGGACAGCCCCAGCATTTT
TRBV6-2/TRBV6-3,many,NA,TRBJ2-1,CASSPRARDGVDEQFF,TGTGCCAGCAGTCCACGAGCCCGGGACGGGGTCGATGAGCAGTTCTTC
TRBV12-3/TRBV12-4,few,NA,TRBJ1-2,CASSPQYGYTF,TGTGCCAGCAGTCCCCAATATGGCTACACCTTC
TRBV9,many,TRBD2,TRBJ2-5,CASSGAGGLETQYF,TGTGCCAGCAGCGGCGCGGGGGGGCTGGAGACCCAGTACTTC
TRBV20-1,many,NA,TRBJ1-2,CSARDPAVNYGYTF,TGCAGTGCTAGAGATCCGGCGGTTAACTATGGCTACACCTTC
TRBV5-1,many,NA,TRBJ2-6,CASSLAGISISGANVLTF,TGCGCCAGCAGCTTGGCGGGAATTAGCATCTCTGGGGCCAACGTCCTGACTTTC
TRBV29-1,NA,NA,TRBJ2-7,CSALRGLEYEQYF,TGCAGCGCATTAAGGGGACTTGAGTACGAGCAGTACTTC
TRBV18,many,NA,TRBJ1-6,CASSSSSWGKSPLHF,TGTGCCAGCTCATCCTCTTCTTGGGGCAAATCACCCCTCCACTTT
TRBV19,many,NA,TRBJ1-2,CASSPSAGGWGYTF,TGTGCCAGTAGTCCATCCGCAGGCGGCTGGGGCTACACCTTC
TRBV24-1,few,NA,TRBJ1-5,CATSGRGGNQPQHF,TGTGCCACCAGTGGCAGGGGAGGCAATCAGCCCCAGCATTTT
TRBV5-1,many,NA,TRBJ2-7,CASSPVRTVRQYF,TGCGCCAGCAGTCCTGTCAGGACAGTCAGGCAGTACTTC
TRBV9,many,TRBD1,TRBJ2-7,CASSAGQGGYEQYF,TGTGCCAGCAGCGCCGGACAGGGTGGCTACGAGCAGTACTTC
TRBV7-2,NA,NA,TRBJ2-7,CASSAVRGYEQYF,TGTGCCAGCAGCGCCGTTCGGGGCTACGAGCAGTACTTC
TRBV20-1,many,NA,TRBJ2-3,CSASWPRGGTDTQYF,TGCAGTGCTAGCTGGCCTCGGGGAGGCACAGATACGCAGTATTTT
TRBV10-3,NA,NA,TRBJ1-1,CAGKSTGLNTEAFF,TGTGCCGGCAAATCGACAGGATTGAACACTGAAGCTTTCTTT
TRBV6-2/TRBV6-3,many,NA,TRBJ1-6,CASRPPNSPLHF,TGTGCCAGCAGGCCGCCGAATTCACCCCTCCACTTT
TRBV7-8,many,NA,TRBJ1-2,CASSLPGVTNGYTF,TGTGCCAGCAGCCTACCGGGAGTCACGAATGGCTACACCTTC
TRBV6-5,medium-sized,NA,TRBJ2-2,CASIPRGTGELFF,TGTGCCAGCATCCCGAGGGGAACCGGGGAGCTGTTTTTT
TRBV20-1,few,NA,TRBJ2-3,CSAGGPPRGTDTQYF,TGCAGTGCTGGGGGACCACCACGGGGCACAGATACGCAGTATTTT
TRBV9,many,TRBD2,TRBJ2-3,CASSVWGSGRVGDTQYF,TGTGCCAGCAGCGTATGGGGGAGCGGGAGAGTTGGAGATACGCAGTATTTT
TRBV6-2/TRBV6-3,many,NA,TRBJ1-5,CASTLGGFVGPQHF,TGTGCCAGCACCCTTGGGGGATTTGTTGGGCCCCAGCATTTT
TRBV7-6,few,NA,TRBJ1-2,CASSLTSAGAGGYTF,TGTGCCAGCAGCTTAACGTCGGCAGGAGCGGGCGGCTACACCTTC
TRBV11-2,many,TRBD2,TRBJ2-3,CASSFGGADTQYF,TGTGCCAGCAGCTTTGGGGGGGCAGATACGCAGTATTTT
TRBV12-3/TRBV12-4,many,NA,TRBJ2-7,CASSSQGTVHEQYF,TGTGCCAGCAGTTCACAGGGAACGGTCCACGAGCAGTACTTC
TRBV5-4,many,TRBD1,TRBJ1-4,CASSARQGRGEKLFF,TGTGCCAGCAGCGCCAGACAGGGAAGAGGTGAAAAACTGTTTTTT
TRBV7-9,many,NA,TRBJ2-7,CASSTQGYEQYF,TGTGCCAGCAGCACCCAGGGCTACGAGCAGTACTTC
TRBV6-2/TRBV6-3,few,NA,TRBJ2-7,CASRRDWNNFYEQYF,TGTGCCAGCAGGCGAGATTGGAATAATTTCTACGAGCAGTACTTC
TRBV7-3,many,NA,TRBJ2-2,CASSLGGDGGELFF,TGTGCCAGCAGTCTAGGGGGAGATGGAGGGGAGCTGTTTTTT
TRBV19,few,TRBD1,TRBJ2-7,CASSIQTGYEQYF,TGTGCCAGTAGTATCCAGACAGGGTATGAGCAGTACTTC
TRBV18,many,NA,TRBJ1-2,CASSPTGGGENYGYTF,TGTGCCAGCTCACCAACGGGGGGAGGCGAGAACTATGGCTACACCTTC
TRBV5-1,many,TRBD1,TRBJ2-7,CASSLGQGLSYEQYF,TGCGCCAGCAGCTTAGGACAGGGTCTTTCCTACGAGCAGTACTTC
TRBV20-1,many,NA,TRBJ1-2,CSARDRGLYGYTF,TGCAGTGCTAGAGATCGTGGCCTGTATGGCTACACCTTC
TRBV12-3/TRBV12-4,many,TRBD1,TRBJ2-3,CASSTGQGVSSRTDTQYF,TGTGCCAGCAGTACGGGACAGGGGGTATCCTCCCGCACAGATACGCAGTATTTT
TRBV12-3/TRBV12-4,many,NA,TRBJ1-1,CASSFDTLTEAFF,TGTGCCAGCAGTTTTGATACCCTCACTGAAGCTTTCTTT
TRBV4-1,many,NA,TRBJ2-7,CASSQDFRRHEQYF,TGCGCCAGCAGCCAAGATTTCCGTCGGCACGAGCAGTACTTC
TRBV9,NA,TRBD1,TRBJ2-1,CASSPRQGYNEQFF,TGTGCCAGCAGCCCCCGACAGGGTTACAATGAGCAGTTCTTC
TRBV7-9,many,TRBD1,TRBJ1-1,CASRRGGRTGVNTEAFF,TGTGCCAGCAGACGTGGAGGGAGGACAGGCGTGAACACTGAAGCTTTCTTT
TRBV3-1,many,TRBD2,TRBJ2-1,CASSQDVLAANEQFF,TGTGCCAGCAGCCAAGATGTTCTAGCGGCCAATGAGCAGTTCTTC
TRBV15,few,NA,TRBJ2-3,CATSGAARTDTQYF,TGTGCCACCAGCGGCGCGGCCCGCACAGATACGCAGTATTTT